Shown below are 21 T cell receptor beta chains from a single sample sequenced in a study of T cells in Graves' hyperthyroidism and ophthalmopathy. RNA transcripts served as the template for amplifying TCR beta CDR3 regions. Using the HTBI primer set, a first-round RT-PCR was run on the TCR CDR3. TCRdb reanalysed the multiplex PCR reads using MiXCR and keeps one entry per CDR3 protein. The sample lists approximately 690,000 distinct CDR3 sequences, around 13% occurring once. Sample: blood. The receptors here all came from a woman in her forties or fifties with Graves' ophthalmopathy.

The genes are TRBV24-1 and TRBJ1-2, with unresolved D. V shed 0 bases and J shed 5 bases, with 3 bases lying between them. CDR1 KGHDR and CDR2 SFDVKD come from the germline V gene. The CDR3 is made up of 12 amino acids. The CDR3 coding sequence is TGTGCCACCAGTGATTTGCGATATGGCTACACCTTC. Protein: CATSDLRYGYTF.

In this sample, this clonotype is medium-sized (0.01 to 0.1%). CDR3 amino acids: CASSLVGGVDTEAFF. In DNA, the CDR3 is TGTGCCAGCAGCTTAGTTGGGGGCGTGGACACTGAAGCTTTCTTT. This chain connects TRBV7-2 to TRBJ1-1; a weak D match, TRBD1 (6 bases). CDR1 and CDR2 (germline): SGHTA, FQGNSA. Trimming cost V 1 base and J 3 bases, with 12 bases left between them. This CDR3 region has 15 residues. The full variable domain, its missing parts supplied by reference TRBV7-2 and TRBJ1-1, is GAGVSQSPSNKVTEKGKDVELRCDPISGHTALYWYRQSLGQGLEFLIYFQGNSAPDKSGLPSDRFSAERTGGSVSTLTIQRTQQEDSAVYLCASSLVGGVDTEAFFGQGTRLTVV.

This clonotype has a count of ten or more. The chain recombines TRBV18 with TRBJ1-2, with D tentatively TRBD1 (6 bases). The germline V and J ends were trimmed by 6 bases and 4 bases, with 15 bases remaining between them. CDR1 KGHSH and CDR2 LQKENI come from the germline V gene. This CDR3 contains 14 residues. The CDR3 coding sequence is TGTGCCAGCTCGCAAAACAGGGACCCCTATGGCTACACCTTC. This gives the protein CASSQNRDPYGYTF.

This clonotype was recorded at least ten times. The chain couples TRBV2 to TRBJ2-1; D is possibly TRBD1 (6 bases). The length of the CDR3 is 14 residues. Trimming removed 4 bases at V and 4 bases at J, with 11 bases between. Germline CDR1 and CDR2: SNHLY and FYNNEI. This CDR3 is CASSAEDSYNEQFF. CDR3 coding DNA: TGTGCCAGCAGTGCCGAGGACAGTTACAATGAGCAGTTCTTC.

This clonotype was seen a few times. The chain is built from TRBV10-3 and TRBJ2-7; TRBD1 matches 9 bases. CDR3 size: 14 residues. The germline V gene has CDR1 ENHRY and CDR2 SYGVKD. With V trimmed by 9 bases and J by 5 bases, 11 bases remained unmatched. CDR3 region: CAIKPGTGIHEQYF. As DNA, the CDR3 is TGTGCCATTAAACCCGGGACAGGGATTCACGAGCAGTACTTC.

CDR3 protein: CASSRRGGSNEKLFF. The CDR3 nucleotides read TGTGCCAGCAGCCGTAGGGGGGGGTCTAATGAAAAACTGTTTTTT. V usage is TRBV7-9 and J usage is TRBJ1-4; D may be TRBD1 (6 bases). V was clipped by 5 bases and J by 3 bases, with 13 bases between them. The germline CDR1 and CDR2 sequences are SEHNR and FQNEAQ (reference sequence). CDR3 size: 15 residues. The full variable domain, in which reference TRBV7-9 and TRBJ1-4 provide the parts outside the CDR3, is DTGVSQNPRHKITKRGQNVTFRCDPISEHNRLYWYRQTLGQGPEFLTYFQNEAQLEKSRLLSDRFSAERPKGSFSTLEIQRTEQGDSAMYLCASSRRGGSNEKLFFGSGTQLSVL.

There are many counts of this clonotype. CDR3 DNA: TGTGCCAGCAGCTTCAGGGTCGGTGGCACAGATACGCAGTATTTT. It codes for CASSFRVGGTDTQYF. The rearrangement joins TRBV7-9 to TRBJ2-3; a weak D match, TRBD1 (5 bases). The germline V gene encodes CDR1 SEHNR and CDR2 FQNEAQ (reference sequence). V lost 3 bases and J lost 1, with 11 bases in between. This CDR3 has 15 amino acids.

This clonotype was seen ten or more times. The rearrangement uses TRBV29-1 and TRBJ2-5, with 7 bases that match TRBD1. The CDR3 has 13 amino acids. After removal of 4 bases from V and 3 bases from J, the junction contained 5 bases not matched to a gene. CDR1 is SQVTM and CDR2 is ANQGSEA in the germline V gene. CDR3 sequence: CSVAPGTEETQYF. As DNA, the CDR3 is TGCAGCGTTGCACCCGGGACAGAAGAGACCCAGTACTTC.

This clonotype was counted at least ten times. The rearrangement links TRBV11-2 to TRBJ2-5; no clear D gene. Per germline, CDR1 SGHAT and CDR2 FQNNGV. Trimming left V 4 bases short and J 5 bases short, with 2 bases between. This CDR3 comprises 10 residues. CDR3 loop: CASSYETQYF. In DNA, the CDR3 is TGTGCCAGCAGCTATGAGACCCAGTACTTC.

This clonotype has only a few counts. The V and J genes are TRBV14 and TRBJ1-2; no definite D call. This CDR3 is 13 amino acids long. From germline, CDR1 is SGHDN and CDR2 FVKESK. V was pared by 1 base and J by 6 bases, with 9 bases between. This chain's CDR3 is CASSQVDGNGYTF. CDR3 nucleotides: TGTGCCAGCAGCCAAGTAGATGGGAATGGCTACACCTTC.

This clonotype has only a few counts. This chain connects TRBV20-1 to TRBJ1-3, with 8 bases aligning to TRBD1. Per the germline V gene, CDR1 is DFQATT and CDR2 is SNEGSKA (reference sequence). The CDR3 totals 15 residues. J gave up 0 bases and V 5 bases, and 6 bases lay outside the gene matches. CDR3 region: CSAPATGGSGNTIYF. In DNA form, the CDR3 reads TGCAGTGCTCCCGCCACAGGGGGCTCTGGAAACACCATATATTTT.

This clonotype was counted at least ten times. V usage is TRBV19 and J usage is TRBJ1-1, with D unclear. V lost 4 bases, J lost 1 base, and 13 bases lay in between. Germline V CDR1 and CDR2: LNHDA, SQIVND (reference sequence). This CDR3 is 15 amino acids long. CDR3 in amino acids: CASSSSRGGNTEAFF. DNA for the CDR3: TGTGCCAGTAGTAGTTCCCGAGGAGGGAACACTGAAGCTTTCTTT.

This clonotype came up many times. This chain uses TRBV18 with TRBJ2-2, with unresolved D. This CDR3 has 15 residues. Germline V lookup: CDR1 KGHSH, CDR2 LQKENI. V was cut by 6 bases and J by 2 bases, with 13 bases left in between. In DNA, the CDR3 is TGTGCCAGCTCCTTCCTTGTGCCCAACACCGGGGAGCTGTTTTTT. It is translated as CASSFLVPNTGELFF.

This clonotype was recorded at least ten times. This chain joins TRBV20-1 and TRBJ2-7, with 7 nucleotides matching TRBD1. Germline assignment: CDR1 DFQATT and CDR2 SNEGSKA (reference sequence). The CDR3 consists of 14 residues. V shed 4 bases and J 6 bases; nucleotides not matched to a gene: 12. The CDR3 coding sequence is TGCAGTGCTACACAACAGGGGCCCGTGGGCGAGCAGTACTTC. Its protein product is CSATQQGPVGEQYF.

This sequence joins TRBV4-2 and TRBJ2-3; either TRBD1 or TRBD2 may fit D (9 bases each). V was clipped by 2 bases and J by 3 bases, with 30 bases between them. This CDR3 comprises 21 residues. Germline V lookup: CDR1 LGHNA, CDR2 YNFKEQ. The CDR3, as DNA: TGTGCCAGCAGCCAAAAAACAGGGGGCCTTAGCGGGAGAAGTTCTACAGATACGCAGTATTTT. Its translation is CASSQKTGGLSGRSSTDTQYF.

This clonotype was detected once. The junction differs from germline at one of its ends, possibly a read error. This rearrangement joins TRBV5-1 to TRBJ2-1; weak D call: TRBD1 (5 bases). Germline V gene sequence: CDR1 SGHRS, CDR2 YFSETQ. This CDR3 contains 12 residues. The DNA of the CDR3 is TGCGCCGGCAGCAAGGGGCACAATGAGCAGTTCTTC. It is translated as CAGSKGHNEQFF.

This clonotype occurred many times. The CDR3 DNA reads as TGCGCCAGCAGCTTGGTTCCCACAGATACGCAGTATTTT. Translated: CASSLVPTDTQYF. The chain has TRBV5-1 and TRBJ2-3; D gene unclear. The length of the CDR3 is 13 residues. Deletions cut 0 bases from V and 2 bases from J, with 4 bases between. The germline gives CDR1 SGHRS, CDR2 YFSETQ. The full variable domain, its missing parts supplied by reference TRBV5-1 and TRBJ2-3, is KAGVTQTPRYLIKTRGQQVTLSCSPISGHRSVSWYQQTPGQGLQFLFEYFSETQRNKGNFPGRFSGRQFSNSRSEMNVSTLELGDSALYLCASSLVPTDTQYFGPGTRLTVL.

This clonotype was recorded at least ten times. The chain combines TRBV10-3 with TRBJ2-7; 7 nucleotides line up with TRBD2. The CDR3 extends over 17 amino acids. With 2 bases clipped from V and 0 bases from J, the junction kept 10 bases outside the gene matches. CDR1 and CDR2 (germline): ENHRY, SYGVKD. The CDR3 sequence: CAISETNSGGPSYEQYF. Here the CDR3 DNA reads TGTGCCATCAGTGAGACGAACTCGGGAGGACCCTCCTACGAGCAGTACTTC.

This clonotype showed up just a few times. This chain uses TRBV4-1 with TRBJ1-2; D is unresolved. Germline CDR1 reads MGHRA; CDR2 reads YSYEKL. Trimming took 3 bases from V and 8 from J, leaving 7 bases between them. The CDR3 sequence is 11 residues long. The CDR3 loop reads CASSHRWGYTF. The CDR3, as DNA: TGCGCCAGCAGCCACCGATGGGGCTACACCTTC.

There are many counts of this clonotype. Here the CDR3 DNA reads TGCGCCAGCAGCTTGGGGGGGACAACAGGGACTGAAGCTTTCTTT. It encodes CASSLGGTTGTEAFF. This chain joins TRBV5-1 and TRBJ1-1; TRBD1 is a possible D gene (6 bases). The CDR3 is made up of 15 amino acids. The V gene lost 0 bases and the J gene lost 5 bases, with 14 bases spanning the gap. Looked up from germline, CDR1 is SGHRS and CDR2 is YFSETQ.

The chain uses TRBV18 and TRBJ2-2; TRBD2 agrees at 11 bases. The germline gives CDR1 KGHSH, CDR2 LQKENI. J gave up 2 bases and V 1 base, and 9 bases lay outside the gene matches. The CDR3 runs to 19 residues. CDR3 DNA sequence: TGTGCCAGCTCACCACAGACGGGACTAGCGGTATTCAACACCGGGGAGCTGTTTTTT. Its protein product is CASSPQTGLAVFNTGELFF.